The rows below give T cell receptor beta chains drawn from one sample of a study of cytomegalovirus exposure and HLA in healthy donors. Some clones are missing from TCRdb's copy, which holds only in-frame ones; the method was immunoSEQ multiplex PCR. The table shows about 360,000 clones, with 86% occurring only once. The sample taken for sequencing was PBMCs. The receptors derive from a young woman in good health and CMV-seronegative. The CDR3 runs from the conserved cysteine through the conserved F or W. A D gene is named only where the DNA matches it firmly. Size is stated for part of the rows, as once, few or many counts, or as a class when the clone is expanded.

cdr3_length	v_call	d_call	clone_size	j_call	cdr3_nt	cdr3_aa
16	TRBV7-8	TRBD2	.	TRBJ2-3	TGTGCCAGCAGCGTACCGGGACTAGCGGGGACAGATACGCAGTATTTT	CASSVPGLAGTDTQYF
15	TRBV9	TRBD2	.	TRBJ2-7	TGTGCCAGCAGCGTAGGGGCTAGCGGGGCCTACGAGCAGTACTTC	CASSVGASGAYEQYF
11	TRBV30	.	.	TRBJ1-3	TGTGCCTGCTCAGGGGAAGTCACCATATATTTT	CACSGEVTIYF
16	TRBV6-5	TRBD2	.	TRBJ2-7	TGTGCCAGCAGTTATCTGGGTAGCGGGAGGGCTTACGAGCAGTACTTC	CASSYLGSGRAYEQYF
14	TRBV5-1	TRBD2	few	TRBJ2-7	TGCGCCAGCAGCCCGGGAGGAGAGGCCTACGAGCAGTACTTC	CASSPGGEAYEQYF
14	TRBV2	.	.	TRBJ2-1	TGTGCCAGCAGTCCGCCAGTGACAGTCGGGGAGCAGTTCTTC	CASSPPVTVGEQFF
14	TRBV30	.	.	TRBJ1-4	TGTGCCTGGAGGGCCCCTGCAACTAATGAAAAACTGTTTTTT	CAWRAPATNEKLFF
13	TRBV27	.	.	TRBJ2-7	TGTGCCAGCAGTTTAGACCGCGGGGACGAGCAGTACTTC	CASSLDRGDEQYF
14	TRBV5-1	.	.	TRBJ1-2	TGCGCCAGCAGCTTGGGTCGTGGCAACTATGGCTACACCTTC	CASSLGRGNYGYTF
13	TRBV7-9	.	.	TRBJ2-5	TGTGCCAGCAGCTTTGAGGTCCAAGAGACCCAGTACTTC	CASSFEVQETQYF
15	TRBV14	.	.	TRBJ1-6	TGTGCCAGCAGCCAATGGCGCGGCCTGGGTTCACCCCTCCACTTT	CASSQWRGLGSPLHF
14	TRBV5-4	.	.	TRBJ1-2	TGTGCCAGCAGCTTATACGGGGGGAACTATGGCTACACCTTC	CASSLYGGNYGYTF
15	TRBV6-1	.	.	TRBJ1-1	TGTGCCAGCAGTGGTGGTTGGCTGGTCAACACTGAAGCTTTCTTT	CASSGGWLVNTEAFF
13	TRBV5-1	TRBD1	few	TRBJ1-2	TGCGCCAGCAGCTCTGGACAGGGCTATGGCTACACCTTC	CASSSGQGYGYTF
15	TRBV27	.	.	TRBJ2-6	TGTGCCACCTCTTTGGTGGGGCCAGGGGCCAACGTCCTGACTTTC	CATSLVGPGANVLTF
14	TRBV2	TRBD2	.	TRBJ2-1	TGTGCCAGCTCTGGCGGGGGGGCCTACAATGAGCAGTTCTTC	CASSGGGAYNEQFF
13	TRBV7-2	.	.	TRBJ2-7	TGTGCCAGCAGCTCCGACAGGTTCTACGAGCAGTACTTC	CASSSDRFYEQYF
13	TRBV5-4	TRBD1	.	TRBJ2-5	TGTGCCAGCAGCTTGAGCCAGGGGGACACCCAGTACTTC	CASSLSQGDTQYF
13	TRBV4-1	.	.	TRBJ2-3	TGCGCCAGCAGCCAGGCCCACGCAGATACGCAGTATTTT	CASSQAHADTQYF
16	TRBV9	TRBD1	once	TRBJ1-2	TGTGCCAGCAGCGTGGATCCGGGACAGGGGTTAAGTGGCTACACCTTC	CASSVDPGQGLSGYTF
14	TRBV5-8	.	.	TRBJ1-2	TGTGCCAGCAGCCCTAAGGAGGTAAACTATGGCTACACCTTC	CASSPKEVNYGYTF
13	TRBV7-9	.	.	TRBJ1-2	TGTGCCAGCAGCTTAACGACAGGAGAGCCCTACACCTTC	CASSLTTGEPYTF
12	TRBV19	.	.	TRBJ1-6	TGTGCCAGTAGTGAGGGCAATTCACCCCTCCACTTT	CASSEGNSPLHF
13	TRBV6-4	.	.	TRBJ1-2	TGTGCCAGCAGTGACTCTGGCCCCTATGGCTACACCTTC	CASSDSGPYGYTF
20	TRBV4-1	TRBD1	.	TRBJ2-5	TGCGCCAGCAGTCATACGGCCTTGGGATCCGGGACAGCATCCCAAGAGACCCAGTACTTC	CASSHTALGSGTASQETQYF
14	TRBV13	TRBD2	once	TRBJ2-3	TGTGCCAGCAGCCCCCGGACTAGCGACGATACGCAGTATTTT	CASSPRTSDDTQYF
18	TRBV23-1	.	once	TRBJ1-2	TGCGCCAGCAGTCCCCTAGAACAGGGTGGAGGCCCTGCCTATGGCTACACCTTC	CASSPLEQGGGPAYGYTF
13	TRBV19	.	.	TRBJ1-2	TGTGCCAGTAGTATCCGGGTCCTCTATGGCTACACCTTC	CASSIRVLYGYTF
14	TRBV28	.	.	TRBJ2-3	TGTGCCAGCAGTTTACCCCCTAGCACAGATACGCAGTATTTT	CASSLPPSTDTQYF
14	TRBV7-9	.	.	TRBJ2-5	TGTGCCAGCAGCTTCACAGGGGAGGAAGAGACCCAGTACTTC	CASSFTGEEETQYF
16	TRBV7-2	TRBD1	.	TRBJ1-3	TGTGCCAGCAGCTTAGTGGCGGGACAGACTGGAAACACCATATATTTT	CASSLVAGQTGNTIYF
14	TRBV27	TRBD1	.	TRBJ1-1	TGTGCCAGCAGTGCGGGGACAGGGGTTGATGAAGCTTTCTTT	CASSAGTGVDEAFF
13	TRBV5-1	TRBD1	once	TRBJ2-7	TGCGCCAGCAAGGGACAGGGGAACAACGAGCAGTACTTC	CASKGQGNNEQYF
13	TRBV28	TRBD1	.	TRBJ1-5	TGTGCCAGCATGGGACAGCTCAATCAGCCCCAGCATTTT	CASMGQLNQPQHF
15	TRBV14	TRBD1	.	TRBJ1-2	TGTGCCAGCAGCCTCGGCGGGACAGCACGCTATGGCTACACCTTC	CASSLGGTARYGYTF